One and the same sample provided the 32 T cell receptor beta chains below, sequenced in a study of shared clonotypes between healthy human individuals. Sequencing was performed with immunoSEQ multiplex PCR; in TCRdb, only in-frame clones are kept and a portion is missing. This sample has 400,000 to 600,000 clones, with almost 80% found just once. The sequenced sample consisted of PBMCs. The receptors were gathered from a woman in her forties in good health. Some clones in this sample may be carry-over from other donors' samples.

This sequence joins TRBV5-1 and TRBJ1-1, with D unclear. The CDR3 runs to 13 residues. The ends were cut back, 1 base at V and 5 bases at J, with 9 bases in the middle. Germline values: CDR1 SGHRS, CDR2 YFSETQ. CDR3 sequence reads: CASSLNSGTEAFF. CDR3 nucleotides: TGCGCCAGCAGCTTGAACTCTGGTACTGAAGCTTTCTTT. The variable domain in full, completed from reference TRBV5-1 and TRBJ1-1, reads KAGVTQTPRYLIKTRGQQVTLSCSPISGHRSVSWYQQTPGQGLQFLFEYFSETQRNKGNFPGRFSGRQFSNSRSEMNVSTLELGDSALYLCASSLNSGTEAFFGQGTRLTVV.

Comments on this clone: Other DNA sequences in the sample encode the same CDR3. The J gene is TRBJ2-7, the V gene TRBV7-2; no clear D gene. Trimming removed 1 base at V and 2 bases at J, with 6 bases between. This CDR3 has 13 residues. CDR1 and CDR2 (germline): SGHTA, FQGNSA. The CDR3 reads CASSLVGTYEQYF. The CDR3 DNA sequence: TGTGCCAGCAGCTTAGTCGGCACCTACGAGCAGTACTTC. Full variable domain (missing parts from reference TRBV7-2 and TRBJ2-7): GAGVSQSPSNKVTEKGKDVELRCDPISGHTALYWYRQSLGQGLEFLIYFQGNSAPDKSGLPSDRFSAERTGGSVSTLTIQRTQQEDSAVYLCASSLVGTYEQYFGPGTRLTVT.

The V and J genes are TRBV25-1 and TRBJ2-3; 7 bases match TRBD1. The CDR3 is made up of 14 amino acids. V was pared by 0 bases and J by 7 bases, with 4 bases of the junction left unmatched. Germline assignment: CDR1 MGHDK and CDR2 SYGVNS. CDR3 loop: CASSEYVGGNTQYF. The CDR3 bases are TGTGCCAGCAGTGAATACGTAGGGGGCAATACGCAGTATTTT.

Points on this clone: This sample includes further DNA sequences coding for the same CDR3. CDR3 sequence reads: CASSVGDRGNYGYTF. CDR3 bases: TGTGCCAGCAGCGTAGGCGACAGGGGTAACTATGGCTACACCTTC. The chain joins TRBV9 to TRBJ1-2; 8 positions agree with TRBD1. From germline, CDR1 is SGDLS and CDR2 YYNGEE. The V and J ends lost 0 bases and 1 base, in that order; junction bases with no gene match: 2. The CDR3 extends over 15 amino acids.

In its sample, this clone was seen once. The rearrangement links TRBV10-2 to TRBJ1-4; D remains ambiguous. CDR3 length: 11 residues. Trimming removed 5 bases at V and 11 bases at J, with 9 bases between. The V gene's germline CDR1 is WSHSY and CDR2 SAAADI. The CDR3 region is CASSRSGKLFF. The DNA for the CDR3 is TGCGCCAGCAGTAGGTCAGGCAAACTGTTTTTT.

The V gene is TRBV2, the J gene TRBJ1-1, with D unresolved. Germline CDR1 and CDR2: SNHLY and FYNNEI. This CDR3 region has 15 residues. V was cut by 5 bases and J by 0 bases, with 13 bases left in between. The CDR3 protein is CASSKQGRVNTEAFF. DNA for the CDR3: TGTGCCAGCAGTAAACAAGGGAGAGTGAACACTGAAGCTTTCTTT.

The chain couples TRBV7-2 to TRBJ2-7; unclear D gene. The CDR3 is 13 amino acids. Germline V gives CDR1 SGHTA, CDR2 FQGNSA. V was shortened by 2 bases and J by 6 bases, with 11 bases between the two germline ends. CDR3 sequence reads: CASSLRDGIEQYF. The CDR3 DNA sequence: TGTGCCAGCAGCTTAAGGGATGGCATCGAGCAGTACTTC.

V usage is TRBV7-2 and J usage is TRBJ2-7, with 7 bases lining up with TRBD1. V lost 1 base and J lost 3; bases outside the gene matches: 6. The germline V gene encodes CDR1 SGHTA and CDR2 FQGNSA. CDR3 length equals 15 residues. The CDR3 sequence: CASSLDTGAYYEQYF. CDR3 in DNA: TGTGCCAGCAGCTTAGATACAGGGGCGTACTACGAGCAGTACTTC.

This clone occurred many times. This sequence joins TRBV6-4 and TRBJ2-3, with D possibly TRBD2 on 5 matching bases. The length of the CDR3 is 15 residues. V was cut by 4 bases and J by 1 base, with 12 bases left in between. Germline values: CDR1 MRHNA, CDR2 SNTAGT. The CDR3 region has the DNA TGTGCCAGCAGTGTTTCATCCGGGGGCACAGATACGCAGTATTTT. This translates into CASSVSSGGTDTQYF.

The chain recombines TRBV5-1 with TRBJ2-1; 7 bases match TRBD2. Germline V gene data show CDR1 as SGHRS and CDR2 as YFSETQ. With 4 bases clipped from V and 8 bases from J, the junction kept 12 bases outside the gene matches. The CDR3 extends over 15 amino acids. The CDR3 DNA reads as TGCGCCAGCAGCCCAGGTGCGGGAGAGGTCTATGAGCAGTTCTTC. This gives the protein CASSPGAGEVYEQFF.

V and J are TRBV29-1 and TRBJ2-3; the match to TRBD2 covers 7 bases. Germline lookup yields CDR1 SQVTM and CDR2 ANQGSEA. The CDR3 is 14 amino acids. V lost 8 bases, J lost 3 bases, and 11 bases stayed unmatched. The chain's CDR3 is CSSEVAGQTDTQYF. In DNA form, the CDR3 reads TGCAGCTCCGAGGTAGCGGGTCAAACAGATACGCAGTATTTT.

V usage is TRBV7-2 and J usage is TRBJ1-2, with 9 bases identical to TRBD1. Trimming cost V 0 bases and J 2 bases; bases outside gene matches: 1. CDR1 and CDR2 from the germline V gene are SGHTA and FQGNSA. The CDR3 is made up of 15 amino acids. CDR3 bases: TGTGCCAGCAGCTTAGCCGGGACAGGGAACTATGGCTACACCTTC. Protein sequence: CASSLAGTGNYGYTF.

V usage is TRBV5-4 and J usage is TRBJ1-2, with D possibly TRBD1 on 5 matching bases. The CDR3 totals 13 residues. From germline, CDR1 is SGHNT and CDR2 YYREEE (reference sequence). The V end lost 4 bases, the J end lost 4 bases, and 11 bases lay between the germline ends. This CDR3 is CASSRDGSYGYTF. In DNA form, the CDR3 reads TGTGCCAGCAGCCGGGACGGATCCTATGGCTACACCTTC. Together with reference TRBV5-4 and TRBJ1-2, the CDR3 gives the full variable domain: ETGVTQSPTHLIKTRGQQVTLRCSSQSGHNTVSWYQQALGQGPQFIFQYYREEENGRGNFPPRFSGLQFPNYSSELNVNALELDDSALYLCASSRDGSYGYTFGSGTRLTVV.

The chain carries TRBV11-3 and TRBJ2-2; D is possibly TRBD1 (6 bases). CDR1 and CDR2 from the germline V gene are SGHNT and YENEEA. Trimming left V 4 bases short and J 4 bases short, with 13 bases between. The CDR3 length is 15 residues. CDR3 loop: CASSSRGSPTGELFF. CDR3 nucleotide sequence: TGTGCCAGCAGCTCTAGGGGGTCCCCCACCGGGGAGCTGTTTTTT.

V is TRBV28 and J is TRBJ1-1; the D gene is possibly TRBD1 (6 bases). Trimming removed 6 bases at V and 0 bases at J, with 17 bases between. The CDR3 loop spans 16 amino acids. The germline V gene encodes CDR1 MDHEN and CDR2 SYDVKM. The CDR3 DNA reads TGTGCCAGCAGCCCTTTATCCGGGACAATGAACACTGAAGCTTTCTTT. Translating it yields CASSPLSGTMNTEAFF.

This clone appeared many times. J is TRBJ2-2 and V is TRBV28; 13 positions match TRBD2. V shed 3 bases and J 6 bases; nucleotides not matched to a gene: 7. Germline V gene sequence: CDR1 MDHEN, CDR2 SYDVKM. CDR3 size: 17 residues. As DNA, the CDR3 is TGTGCCAGCAGTTTCCACCCGGGACTAGCGGGGCCCGGGGAGCTGTTTTTT. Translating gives CASSFHPGLAGPGELFF.

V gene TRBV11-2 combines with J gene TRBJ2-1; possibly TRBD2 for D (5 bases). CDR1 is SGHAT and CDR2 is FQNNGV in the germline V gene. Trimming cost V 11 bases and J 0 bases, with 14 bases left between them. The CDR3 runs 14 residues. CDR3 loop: CALSVGSSYNEQFF. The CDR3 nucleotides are TGTGCCCTCTCGGTAGGGAGCTCCTACAATGAGCAGTTCTTC.

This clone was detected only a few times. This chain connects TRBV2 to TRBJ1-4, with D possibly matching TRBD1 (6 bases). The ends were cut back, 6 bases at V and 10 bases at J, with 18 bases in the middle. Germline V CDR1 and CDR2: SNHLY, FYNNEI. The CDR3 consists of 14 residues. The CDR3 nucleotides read TGTGCCAGCAGGCGACAGGAGGGGGGGGTAAAACTGTTTTTT. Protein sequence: CASRRQEGGVKLFF.

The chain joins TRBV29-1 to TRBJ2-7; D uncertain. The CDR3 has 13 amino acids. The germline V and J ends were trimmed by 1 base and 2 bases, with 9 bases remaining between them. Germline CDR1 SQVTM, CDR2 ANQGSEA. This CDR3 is CSVEALSPYEQYF. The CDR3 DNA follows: TGCAGCGTTGAAGCACTGAGCCCCTACGAGCAGTACTTC.

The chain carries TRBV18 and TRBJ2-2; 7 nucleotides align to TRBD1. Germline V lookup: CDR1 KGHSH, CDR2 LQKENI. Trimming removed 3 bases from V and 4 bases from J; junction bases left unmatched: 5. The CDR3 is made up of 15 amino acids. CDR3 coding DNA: TGTGCCAGCTCACCTCTGGGACAGAGCACCGGGGAGCTGTTTTTT. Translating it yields CASSPLGQSTGELFF.

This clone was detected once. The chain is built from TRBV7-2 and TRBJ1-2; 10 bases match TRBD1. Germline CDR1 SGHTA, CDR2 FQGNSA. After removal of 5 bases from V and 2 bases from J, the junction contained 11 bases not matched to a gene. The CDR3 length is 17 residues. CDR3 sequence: CASSVPGTGVYNYGYTF. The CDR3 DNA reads TGTGCCAGCAGCGTCCCCGGGACAGGGGTCTACAACTATGGCTACACCTTC.

CDR3 DNA sequence: TGTGCCAGCAATCAGCGATTGGGAGAAAAACTGTTTTTT. This translates into CASNQRLGEKLFF. The V call is TRBV2, the J call TRBJ1-4; D unresolved. The CDR3 length is 13 residues. V was trimmed by 7 bases and J by 8 bases, leaving 14 bases between them. Germline values: CDR1 SNHLY, CDR2 FYNNEI.

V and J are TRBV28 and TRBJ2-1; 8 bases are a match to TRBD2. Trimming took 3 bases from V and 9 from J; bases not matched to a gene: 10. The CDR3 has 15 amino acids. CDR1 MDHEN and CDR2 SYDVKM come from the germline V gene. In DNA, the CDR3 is TGTGCCAGCAGTTTGCGGGGGGCAGGGTCGGGTGAGCAGTTCTTC. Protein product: CASSLRGAGSGEQFF.

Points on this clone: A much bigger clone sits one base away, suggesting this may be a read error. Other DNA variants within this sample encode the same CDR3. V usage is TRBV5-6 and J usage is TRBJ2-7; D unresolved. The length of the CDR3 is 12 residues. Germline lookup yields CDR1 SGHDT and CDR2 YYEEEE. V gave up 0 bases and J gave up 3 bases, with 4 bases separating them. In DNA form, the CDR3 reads TGTGCCAGCAGCTTGGGGGGCTACGAGCAGTACTTC. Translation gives CASSLGGYEQYF.

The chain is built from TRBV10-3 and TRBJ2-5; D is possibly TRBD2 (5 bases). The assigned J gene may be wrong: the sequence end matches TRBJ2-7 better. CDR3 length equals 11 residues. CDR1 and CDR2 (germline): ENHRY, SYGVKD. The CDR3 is CAISGTYEQYF. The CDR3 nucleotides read TGTGCCATCAGTGGGACTTACGAGCAGTACTTC.

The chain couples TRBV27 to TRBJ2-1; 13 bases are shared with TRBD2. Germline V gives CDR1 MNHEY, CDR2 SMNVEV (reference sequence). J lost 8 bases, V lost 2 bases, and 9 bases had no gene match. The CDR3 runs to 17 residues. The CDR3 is CASSLRSRLAGGDEQFF. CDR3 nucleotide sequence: TGTGCCAGCAGTTTACGCTCCCGACTAGCGGGAGGTGATGAGCAGTTCTTC.

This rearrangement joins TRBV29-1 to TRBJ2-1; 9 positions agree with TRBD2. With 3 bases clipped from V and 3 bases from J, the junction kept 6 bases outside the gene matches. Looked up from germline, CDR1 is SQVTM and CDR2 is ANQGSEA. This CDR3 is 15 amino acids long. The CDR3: CSVDRRGRGYNEQFF. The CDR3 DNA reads TGCAGCGTTGATCGGCGCGGGAGGGGCTACAATGAGCAGTTCTTC.

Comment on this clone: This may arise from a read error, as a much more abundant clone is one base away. The CDR3 region is CSAEVSGTYEQYF. The CDR3 nucleotides read TGCAGCGCTGAAGTTAGCGGGACCTACGAGCAGTACTTC. The chain recombines TRBV29-1 with TRBJ2-7, with 8 bases matching TRBD2. Germline CDR1 reads SQVTM; CDR2 reads ANQGSEA. This CDR3 is 13 amino acids long.

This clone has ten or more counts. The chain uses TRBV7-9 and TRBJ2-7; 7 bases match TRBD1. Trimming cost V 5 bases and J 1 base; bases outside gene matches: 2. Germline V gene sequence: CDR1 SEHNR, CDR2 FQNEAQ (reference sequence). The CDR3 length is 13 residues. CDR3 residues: CASSKTGSYEQYF. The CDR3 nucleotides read TGTGCCAGCAGCAAGACAGGGTCCTACGAGCAGTACTTC.

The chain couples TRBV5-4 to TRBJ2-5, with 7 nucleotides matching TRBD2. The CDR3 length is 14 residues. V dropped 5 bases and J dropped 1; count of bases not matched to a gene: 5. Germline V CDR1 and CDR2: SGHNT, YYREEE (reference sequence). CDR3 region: CASSSSGIQETQYF. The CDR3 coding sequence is TGTGCCAGCAGTTCGAGCGGGATCCAAGAGACCCAGTACTTC.

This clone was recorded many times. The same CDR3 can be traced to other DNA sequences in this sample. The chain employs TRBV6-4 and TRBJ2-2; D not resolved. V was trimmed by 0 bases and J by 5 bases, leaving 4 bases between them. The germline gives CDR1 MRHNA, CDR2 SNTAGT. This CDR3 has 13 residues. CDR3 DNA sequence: TGTGCCAGCAGTGACTCTGAGACCGGGGAGCTGTTTTTT. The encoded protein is CASSDSETGELFF.

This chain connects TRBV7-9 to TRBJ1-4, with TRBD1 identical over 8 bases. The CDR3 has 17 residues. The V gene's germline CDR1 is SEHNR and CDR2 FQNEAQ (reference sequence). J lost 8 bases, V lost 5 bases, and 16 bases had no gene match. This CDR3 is CASSRSSGQGTDEKLFF. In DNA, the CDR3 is TGTGCCAGCAGCCGTAGCAGTGGACAGGGTACGGACGAAAAACTGTTTTTT.